This entry lists 15 T cell receptor beta chains sequenced from one sample in a study of beta chain features in type 1 diabetes. Reverse transcription of all isolated RNA meant that expressed TCRB transcripts were sequenced. This table comes from immunoSEQ multiplex PCR, and its TCRdb copy is limited to in-frame clones, with some not included. The sample shows roughly 310,000 clones, approximately 11% of them seen only once. Sequenced sample: naive CD4+ T cells from blood. These receptors were obtained from a woman aged 25 to 39 in good health.

This clone was seen only a few times. This sequence joins TRBV9 and TRBJ2-7; D remains ambiguous. Deletions cut 0 bases from V and 6 bases from J, with 19 bases between. The CDR3 has 16 amino acids. Germline lookup yields CDR1 SGDLS and CDR2 YYNGEE. The CDR3 bases are TGTGCCAGCAGCGTAGGGTCGAGGCTAGAATCCCCCGAGCAGTACTTC. This translates into CASSVGSRLESPEQYF.

The V and J genes are TRBV7-2 and TRBJ2-1, with a possible D match to TRBD1 (5 bases). There are 15 residues in the CDR3. Germline assignment: CDR1 SGHTA and CDR2 FQGNSA. V lost 1 base, J lost 9 bases, and 16 bases lay in between. The CDR3 bases are TGTGCCAGCAGCTTAGACAGGTTTTCATATGGTGAGCAGTTCTTC. Protein product: CASSLDRFSYGEQFF. Full variable domain (missing parts from reference TRBV7-2 and TRBJ2-1): GAGVSQSPSNKVTEKGKDVELRCDPISGHTALYWYRQSLGQGLEFLIYFQGNSAPDKSGLPSDRFSAERTGGSVSTLTIQRTQQEDSAVYLCASSLDRFSYGEQFFGPGTRLTVL.

The chain joins TRBV9 to TRBJ2-1, with 9 bases identical to TRBD1. Germline trimming cut 4 bases from V and 3 bases from J; bases unmatched to any gene: 5. The CDR3 totals 15 residues. The germline CDR1 and CDR2 sequences are SGDLS and YYNGEE. The CDR3 bases are TGTGCCAGCAGCCCCCGGGACAGGGTCTACAATGAGCAGTTCTTC. Translating it yields CASSPRDRVYNEQFF.

This chain joins TRBV7-3 and TRBJ2-3, with D possibly being TRBD1 (6 bases). The CDR3 is made up of 15 amino acids. The V gene lost 1 base and the J gene lost 1 base, with 9 bases spanning the gap. Germline V gives CDR1 SGHTA, CDR2 FQGTGA. The CDR3 sequence: CASSLNPGGTDTQYF. CDR3 DNA: TGTGCCAGCAGCTTAAATCCAGGGGGCACAGATACGCAGTATTTT.

This clone was seen a handful of times. This chain links TRBV18 with TRBJ2-3; 8 positions agree with TRBD1. CDR3 length: 16 residues. Looked up from germline, CDR1 is KGHSH and CDR2 is LQKENI. V lost 4 bases to trimming and J lost 3 bases; unmatched junction nucleotides: 9. The CDR3 DNA sequence: TGTGCCAGCTCACGAGGACAGGGCGGGAATACAGATACGCAGTATTTT. This translates into CASSRGQGGNTDTQYF.

The CDR3 region has the DNA TGTGCCAGTAGTCCAGACAGGGGAGCGGCGAATGAGCAGTTCTTC. Residues: CASSPDRGAANEQFF. This chain links TRBV19 with TRBJ2-1; 8 bases are shared with TRBD1. The CDR3 runs 15 residues. Germline CDR1 and CDR2: LNHDA and SQIVND (reference sequence). The V and J ends lost 5 bases and 7 bases, in that order; junction bases with no gene match: 10.

In its sample, this clone was seen a few times. V and J are TRBV21-1 and TRBJ2-3; TRBD1, the D gene given by the table, was not confirmed from the DNA. TRBV21-1 represents a pseudogene. The CDR3 totals 16 residues. CDR3 sequence (DNA): TGTGCCAGCAGCACCGACGTCAGGGGCGTCCCAGATACGCAGTATTTT. This encodes CASSTDVRGVPDTQYF.

The V gene is TRBV9, the J gene TRBJ2-5, with 11 bases identical to TRBD2. Per germline, CDR1 SGDLS and CDR2 YYNGEE. Trimming took 0 bases from V and 2 from J; bases not matched to a gene: 3. This CDR3 is 16 amino acids long. CDR3 DNA: TGTGCCAGCAGCGTAGCTCCTAGCGGGAGGCAAGAGACCCAGTACTTC. This translates into CASSVAPSGRQETQYF.

The V call is TRBV4-2, the J call TRBJ2-3; weak D call: TRBD1 (5 bases). The ends were cut back, 8 bases at V and 4 bases at J, with 10 bases in the middle. The germline V gene encodes CDR1 LGHNA and CDR2 YNFKEQ. CDR3 size: 12 residues. The CDR3 spells CASATGSDTQYF. CDR3 DNA: TGTGCCAGCGCTACAGGATCAGATACGCAGTATTTT.

This clone showed up just a few times. This rearrangement joins TRBV28 to TRBJ2-7, with TRBD1 matching over 10 bases. With V trimmed by 1 base and J by 4 bases, 7 bases remained unmatched. CDR1 MDHEN and CDR2 SYDVKM come from the germline V gene. The CDR3 is 16 amino acids. The CDR3 is CASSLLGQGNGYEQYF. The CDR3 nucleotides are TGTGCCAGCAGTTTATTGGGACAGGGGAATGGGTACGAGCAGTACTTC.

The table lists this clone with a few counts. The CDR3 sequence: CASSSSTGDGYTF. The CDR3 DNA sequence: TGTGCCAGCAGCTCTTCGACAGGGGACGGCTACACCTTC. The rearrangement links TRBV7-3 to TRBJ1-2, with 8 bases that match TRBD1. The CDR3 spans 13 residues. CDR1 and CDR2 from the germline V gene are SGHTA and FQGTGA. The junction had 6 bases not matched to a gene; V was cut back by 4 bases and J by 8 bases.

This clone was detected a few times. Written as DNA, the CDR3 is TGCGCCAGCAGCGGGATAGCGGGTGACAATGAGCAGTTCTTC. Translated: CASSGIAGDNEQFF. This chain joins TRBV5-1 and TRBJ2-1, with 7 bases lining up with TRBD2. This CDR3 spans 14 amino acids. Germline values: CDR1 SGHRS, CDR2 YFSETQ. Germline trimming cut 4 bases from V and 5 bases from J; bases unmatched to any gene: 6.

This clone was counted only a few times. The chain links TRBV5-6 to TRBJ1-2; D is undetermined. Germline values: CDR1 SGHDT, CDR2 YYEEEE. V was pared by 0 bases and J by 6 bases, with 9 bases between. The CDR3 is 13 amino acids. CDR3 coding DNA: TGTGCCAGCAGCTTGGGTGGAGGGCATGGCTACACCTTC. Its translation is CASSLGGGHGYTF.

This clone appeared a few times. The sample holds other DNA sequences that translate to the same CDR3. DNA of the CDR3: TGTGCCAGCTCACCAACGGGTAGGGAGACCCAGTACTTC. It is translated as CASSPTGRETQYF. The gene calls are TRBV18 and TRBJ2-5; D unclear. The CDR3 totals 13 residues. Trimming cost V 2 bases and J 5 bases, with 9 bases left between them. Germline V gives CDR1 KGHSH, CDR2 LQKENI.

CDR3 in DNA: TGCAGCGTGGGGACAGGAGTTAGCAATCAGCCCCAGCATTTT. As protein: CSVGTGVSNQPQHF. This rearrangement joins TRBV29-1 to TRBJ1-5; 8 bases agree with TRBD1. This CDR3 spans 14 amino acids. Trimming cost V 6 bases and J 0 bases; bases outside gene matches: 4. Germline assignment: CDR1 SQVTM and CDR2 ANQGSEA.